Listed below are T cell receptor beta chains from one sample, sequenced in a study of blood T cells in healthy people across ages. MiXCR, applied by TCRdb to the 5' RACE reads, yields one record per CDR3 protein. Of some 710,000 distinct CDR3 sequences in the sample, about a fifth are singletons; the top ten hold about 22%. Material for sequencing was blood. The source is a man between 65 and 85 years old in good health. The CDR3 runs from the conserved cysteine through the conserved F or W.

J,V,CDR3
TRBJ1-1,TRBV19,CASRSDRWNTEAFF
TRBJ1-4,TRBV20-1,CSAPLNTGRGEKLFF
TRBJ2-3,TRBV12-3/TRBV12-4,CASSPGGPGTDTQYF
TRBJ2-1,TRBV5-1,CASSLIQGEQFF
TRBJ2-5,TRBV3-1,CASSLGLADPTETQYF
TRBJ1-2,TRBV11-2,CASSFGKSQNYGYTF
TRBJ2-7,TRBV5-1,CASSYGTGGDYEQYF
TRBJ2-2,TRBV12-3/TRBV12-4,CASSLSRTGADTGELFF
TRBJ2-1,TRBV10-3,CAIRVGGATYNEQFF
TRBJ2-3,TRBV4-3,CASSQDWVTDTQYF
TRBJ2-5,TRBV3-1,CASSHRTDRETQYF
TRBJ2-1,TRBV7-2,CASSIDNFSYNEQFF
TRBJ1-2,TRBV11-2,CASSLAPRGGANGYTF
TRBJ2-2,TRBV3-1,CASSQGRWGGELFF
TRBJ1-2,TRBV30,CAWKLTGPIGYTF
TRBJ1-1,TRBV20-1,CSARDPQGKTEAFF
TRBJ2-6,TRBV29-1,CSVESRDRKNSGANVLTF
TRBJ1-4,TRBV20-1,CSARSIGGLEKLFF
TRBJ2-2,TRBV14,CASSQEANTGELFF
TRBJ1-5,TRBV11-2,CASSLGPDGQPQHF
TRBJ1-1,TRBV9,CASSVATRGRIGTEAFF
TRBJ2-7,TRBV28,CASTPTAPLYEQYF
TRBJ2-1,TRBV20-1,CSGLSGFSYNEQFF
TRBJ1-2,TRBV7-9,CASSPPTNYGYTF
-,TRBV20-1,CSARPASTPLEQYF
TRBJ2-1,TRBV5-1,CASSPLASGKSNEQFF
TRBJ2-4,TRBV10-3,CAISESPRTSGELNIQYF
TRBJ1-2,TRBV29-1,CSPAKGAFNYGYTF
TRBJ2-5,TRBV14,CASSPSREVGETQYF
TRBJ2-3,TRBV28,CASSNGSLTDTQYF
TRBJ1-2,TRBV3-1,CASSQGEDRGLGYTF
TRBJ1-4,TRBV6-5,CASSFQGAANEKLFF
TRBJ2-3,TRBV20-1,CSAESGTTDTQYF
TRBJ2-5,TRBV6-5,CASSYSSGGAEQTQYF
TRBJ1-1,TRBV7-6,CASSFQQGVNTEAFF
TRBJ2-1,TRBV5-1,CASSPLAGAGNEQFF
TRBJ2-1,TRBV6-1,CASSGPGLAGGTPRNEQFF
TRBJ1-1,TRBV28,CASSLWSRNTEAFF
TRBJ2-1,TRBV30,CAWSRPAGGPKPNEQFF
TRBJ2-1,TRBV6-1,CASSEEGKLAGSYNEQFF
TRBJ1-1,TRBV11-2,CASSPGQAMNTEAFF